The next 7 T cell receptor beta chains were all read from a single sample in a study of beta chain features in type 1 diabetes. Sequenced material consisted of expressed TCRB transcripts (all of the isolated RNA was reverse transcribed). Sequenced by immunoSEQ multiplex PCR; TCRdb stores in-frame clones only, minus some. The data show about 900,000 clones, 15% to 20% seen once. The material sequenced was naive CD4+ T cells from blood. The receptors were gathered from a woman between 18 and 29 years old in good health.

This clone was counted only a few times. The V gene is TRBV19, the J gene TRBJ2-7; no definite D call. V was shortened by 2 bases and J by 5 bases, with 7 bases between the two germline ends. The CDR3 totals 12 residues. Germline V gene data show CDR1 as LNHDA and CDR2 as SQIVND (reference sequence). CDR3 loop: CASSIKANEQYF. The CDR3 coding sequence is TGTGCCAGTAGTATAAAGGCGAACGAGCAGTACTTC.

V and J are TRBV7-9 and TRBJ2-2; D perhaps matches TRBD1 (5 bases). V was cut by 2 bases and J by 6 bases, with 13 bases left in between. The germline V gene encodes CDR1 SEHNR and CDR2 FQNEAQ (reference sequence). The CDR3 loop spans 15 amino acids. The CDR3 DNA reads as TGTGCCAGCAGCTTAATCCAGGGTTGGTCCGGGGAGCTGTTTTTT. This gives the protein CASSLIQGWSGELFF.

V is TRBV5-4 and J is TRBJ1-1; perhaps TRBD1 as D (6 bases). Germline V lookup: CDR1 SGHNT, CDR2 YYREEE (reference sequence). The CDR3 is made up of 14 amino acids. The V gene lost 4 bases and the J gene lost 1 base, with 11 bases spanning the gap. CDR3 nucleotides: TGTGCCAGCAGCGTAGGGGGAGGGAACACTGAAGCTTTCTTT. Translated: CASSVGGGNTEAFF.

The V call is TRBV27, the J call TRBJ1-1; unclear D gene. The V and J ends lost 6 bases and 10 bases respectively, with 24 bases between them. CDR1 is MNHEY and CDR2 is SMNVEV in the germline V gene (reference sequence). The CDR3 sequence is 15 residues long. The CDR3 DNA sequence: TGTGCCAGCAGGTCGAACAGAGCTACTCTCGATGGAGCTTTCTTT. Translated: CASRSNRATLDGAFF.

The chain joins TRBV5-1 to TRBJ1-4; 9 nucleotides agree with TRBD1. This CDR3 has 16 amino acids. The germline CDR1 and CDR2 sequences are SGHRS and YFSETQ. The junction had 5 bases not matched to a gene; V was cut back by 3 bases and J by 2 bases. The CDR3 coding sequence is TGCGCCAGCAGCTGGACAGGGGCCCTTACTAATGAAAAACTGTTTTTT. It codes for CASSWTGALTNEKLFF.

This chain uses TRBV12-5 with TRBJ2-5, with TRBD1 as a possible D gene (6 bases). Germline V CDR1 and CDR2: LGHNT, FRNRAP. The CDR3 runs 13 residues. The V gene lost 8 bases and the J gene lost 0 bases, with 10 bases spanning the gap. The DNA for the CDR3 is TGTGCTAGTTCACAGGGCAACCAAGAGACCCAGTACTTC. Translating gives CASSQGNQETQYF.

The chain combines TRBV4-2 with TRBJ2-1; the match to TRBD2 covers 14 bases. CDR1 LGHNA and CDR2 YNFKEQ come from the germline V gene. Trimming at V came to 1 base and at J to 7 bases, leaving 0 bases not matched to a gene. CDR3 length equals 15 residues. The CDR3 loop is CASSQGTSGRNEQFF. The CDR3 DNA follows: TGTGCCAGCAGCCAAGGGACTAGCGGGAGGAATGAGCAGTTCTTC.